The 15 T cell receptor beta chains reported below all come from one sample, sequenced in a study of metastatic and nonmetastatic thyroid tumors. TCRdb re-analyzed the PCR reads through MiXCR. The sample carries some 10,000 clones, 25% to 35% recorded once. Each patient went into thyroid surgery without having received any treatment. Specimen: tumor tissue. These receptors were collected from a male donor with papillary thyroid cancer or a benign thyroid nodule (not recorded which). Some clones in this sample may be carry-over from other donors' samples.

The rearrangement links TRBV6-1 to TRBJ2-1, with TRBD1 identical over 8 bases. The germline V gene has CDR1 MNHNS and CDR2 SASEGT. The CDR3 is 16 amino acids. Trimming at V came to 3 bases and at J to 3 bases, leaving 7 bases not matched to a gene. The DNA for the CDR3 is TGTGCCAGCAGTGACAATACCGGGACAGGCTACAATGAGCAGTTCTTC. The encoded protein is CASSDNTGTGYNEQFF.

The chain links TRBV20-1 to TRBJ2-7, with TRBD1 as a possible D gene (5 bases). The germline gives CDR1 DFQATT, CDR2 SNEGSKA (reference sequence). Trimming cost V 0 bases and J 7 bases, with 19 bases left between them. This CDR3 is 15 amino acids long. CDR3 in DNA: TGCAGTGCTAGAGATCAGGGCCCCCTAAGTGGGGAGCAGTACTTC. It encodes CSARDQGPLSGEQYF.

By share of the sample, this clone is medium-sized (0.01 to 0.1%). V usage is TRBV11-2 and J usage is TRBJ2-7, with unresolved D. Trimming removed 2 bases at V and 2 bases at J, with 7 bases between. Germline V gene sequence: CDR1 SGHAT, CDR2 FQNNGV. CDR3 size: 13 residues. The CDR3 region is CASSLPGPYEQYF. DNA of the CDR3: TGTGCCAGCAGCTTACCCGGCCCCTACGAGCAGTACTTC.

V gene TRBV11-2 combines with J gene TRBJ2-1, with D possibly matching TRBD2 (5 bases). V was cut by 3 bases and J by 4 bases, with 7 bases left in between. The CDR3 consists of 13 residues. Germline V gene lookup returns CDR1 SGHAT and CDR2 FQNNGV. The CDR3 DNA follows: TGTGCCAGCAGCTTTGACTATTACAATGAGCAGTTCTTC. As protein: CASSFDYYNEQFF.

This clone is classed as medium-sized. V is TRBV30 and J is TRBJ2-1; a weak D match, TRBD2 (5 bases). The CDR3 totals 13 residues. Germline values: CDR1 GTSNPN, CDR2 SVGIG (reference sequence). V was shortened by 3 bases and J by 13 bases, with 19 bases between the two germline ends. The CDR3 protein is CAWRERFSGPQFF. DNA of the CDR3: TGTGCCTGGAGGGAAAGGTTCAGCGGCCCCCAGTTCTTC.

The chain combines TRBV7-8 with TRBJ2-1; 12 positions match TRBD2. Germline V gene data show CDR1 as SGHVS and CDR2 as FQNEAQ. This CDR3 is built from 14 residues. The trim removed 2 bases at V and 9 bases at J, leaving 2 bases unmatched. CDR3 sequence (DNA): TGTGCCAGCAGCTTACTAGCGGGGGGGCTTGAGCAGTTCTTC. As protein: CASSLLAGGLEQFF. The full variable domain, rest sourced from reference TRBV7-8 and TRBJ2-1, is GAGVSQSPRYKVAKRGQDVALRCDPISGHVSLFWYQQALGQGPEFLTYFQNEAQLDKSGLPSDRFFAERPEGSVSTLKIQRTQQEDSAVYLCASSLLAGGLEQFFGPGTRLTVL.

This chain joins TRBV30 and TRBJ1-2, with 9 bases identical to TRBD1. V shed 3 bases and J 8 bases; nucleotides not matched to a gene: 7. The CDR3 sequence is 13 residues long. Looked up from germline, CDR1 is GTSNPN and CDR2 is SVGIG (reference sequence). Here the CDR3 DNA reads TGTGCCTGGAGCCCACAGGGGGCGCGCGGCTACACCTTC. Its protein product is CAWSPQGARGYTF. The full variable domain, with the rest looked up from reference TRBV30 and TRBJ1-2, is SQTIHQWPATLVQPVGSPLSLECTVEGTSNPNLYWYRQAAGRGLQLLFYSVGIGQISSEVPQNLSASRPQDRQFILSSKKLLLSDSGFYLCAWSPQGARGYTFGSGTRLTVV.

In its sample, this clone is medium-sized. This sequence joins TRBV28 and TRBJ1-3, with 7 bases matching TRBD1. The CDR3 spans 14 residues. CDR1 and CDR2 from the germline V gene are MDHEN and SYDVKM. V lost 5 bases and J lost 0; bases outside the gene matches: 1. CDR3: CASSRQGSGNTIYF. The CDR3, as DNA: TGTGCCAGCAGTCGACAGGGCTCTGGAAACACCATATATTTT. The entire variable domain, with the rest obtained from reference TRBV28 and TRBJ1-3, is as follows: DVKVTQSSRYLVKRTGEKVFLECVQDMDHENMFWYRQDPGLGLRLIYFSYDVKMKEKGDIPEGYSVSREKKERFSLILESASTNQTSMYLCASSRQGSGNTIYFGEGSWLTVV.

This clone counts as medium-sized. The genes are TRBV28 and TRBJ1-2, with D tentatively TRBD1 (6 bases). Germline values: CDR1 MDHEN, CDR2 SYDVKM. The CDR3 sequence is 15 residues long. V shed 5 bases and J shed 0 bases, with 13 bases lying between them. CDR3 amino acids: CASSPPTGANYGYTF. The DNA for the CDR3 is TGTGCCAGCAGTCCACCGACAGGAGCTAACTATGGCTACACCTTC.

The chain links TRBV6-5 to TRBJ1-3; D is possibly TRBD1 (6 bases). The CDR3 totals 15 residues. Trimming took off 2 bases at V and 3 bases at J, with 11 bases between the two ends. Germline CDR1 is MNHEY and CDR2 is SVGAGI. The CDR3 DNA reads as TGTGCCAGCAGTTACAGGGGGTCGTTTGGAAACACCATATATTTT. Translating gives CASSYRGSFGNTIYF.

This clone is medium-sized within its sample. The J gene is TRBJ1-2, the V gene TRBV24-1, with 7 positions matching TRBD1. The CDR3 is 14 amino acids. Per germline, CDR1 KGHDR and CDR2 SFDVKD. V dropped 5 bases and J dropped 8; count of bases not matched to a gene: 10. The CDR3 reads CATSGEGATGGYTF. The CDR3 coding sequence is TGTGCCACCAGTGGTGAGGGGGCCACGGGCGGCTACACCTTC.

CDR3 sequence (DNA): TGTGCCAGCAGCTTACCCTTCTATGGCTACACCTTC. This encodes CASSLPFYGYTF. This sequence joins TRBV11-3 and TRBJ1-2; D is unresolved. The CDR3 runs 12 residues. The germline V gene has CDR1 SGHNT and CDR2 YENEEA. The V gene lost 2 bases and the J gene lost 4 bases, with 5 bases spanning the gap. The whole variable domain, remainder taken from reference TRBV11-3 and TRBJ1-2, is EAGVVQSPRYKIIEKKQPVAFWCNPISGHNTLYWYLQNLGQGPELLIRYENEEAVDDSQLPKDRFSAERLKGVDSTLKIQPAELGDSAVYLCASSLPFYGYTFGSGTRLTVV.

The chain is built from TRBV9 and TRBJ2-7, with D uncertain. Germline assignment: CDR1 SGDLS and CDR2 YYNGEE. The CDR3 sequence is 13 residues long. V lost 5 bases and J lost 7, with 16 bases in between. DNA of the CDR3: TGTGCCAGCAGTACGGGTCTTCAAGGGGAGCAGTACTTC. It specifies CASSTGLQGEQYF.

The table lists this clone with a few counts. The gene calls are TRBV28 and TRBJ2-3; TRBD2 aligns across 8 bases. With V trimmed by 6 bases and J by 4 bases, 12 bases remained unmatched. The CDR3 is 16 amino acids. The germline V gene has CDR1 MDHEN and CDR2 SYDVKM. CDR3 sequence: CASRAFSGRGSDTQYF. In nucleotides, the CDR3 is TGTGCCAGCAGGGCCTTCAGCGGGAGAGGGTCAGATACGCAGTATTTT.

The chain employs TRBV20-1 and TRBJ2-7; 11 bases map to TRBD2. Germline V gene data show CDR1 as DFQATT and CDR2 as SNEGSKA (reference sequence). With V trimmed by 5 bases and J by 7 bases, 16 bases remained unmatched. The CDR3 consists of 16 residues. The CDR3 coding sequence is TGCAGTGCTCGGATGGGGGCTAGCGGGAGGAAGGGGGAGCAGTACTTC. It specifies CSARMGASGRKGEQYF.